The clone carrying this T cell receptor beta chain was picked up a small number of times. PCR used 60 Vbeta primers and 13 Jbeta primers. Some clones are missing from TCRdb's copy, which holds only in-frame ones; the method was immunoSEQ multiplex PCR. This table has roughly 120,000 clones, 9.5% appearing once. This entry belongs to a study of cytomegalovirus exposure and HLA in healthy donors. V gave up 1 base and J gave up 9 bases, with 13 bases separating them. The germline V gene encodes CDR1 SGHNT and CDR2 YENEEA. The CDR3 has 14 residues. This sequence originates from a man aged 25 to 40 in good health and CMV-seronegative. The sequencing sample was made of PBMCs. The chain combines TRBV11-3 with TRBJ2-1; perhaps TRBD2 as D (6 bases). The CDR3 nucleotides are TGTGCCAGCAGCTTAGCGGGGGACGGGACTGAGCAGTTCTTC. Translated, it gives CASSLAGDGTEQFF.